A single sample is the source of the 3 T cell receptor beta chains below, sequenced in a study of a mutant IDH1 vaccine in newly diagnosed glioma. The antigens for these receptors are not known. Measured with immunoSEQ multiplex PCR; TCRdb has only the in-frame clones, and not every one. The sample carries tens of thousands of clones, about 77% recorded once. Time point indicated: week 11, during vaccination. Every vaccine dose comprised 300 ug of mutant IDH1 20-mer peptide plus topical imiquimod. Sequenced material: PBMCs, taken from a glioma patient whose treatment included an IDH1 peptide vaccine. Receptor source: a woman younger than 30 with glioma.

V gene TRBV11-3 combines with J gene TRBJ2-1; TRBD2 agrees at 8 bases. CDR3 length equals 14 residues. Germline CDR1 SGHNT, CDR2 YENEEA. J lost 1 base, V lost 6 bases, and 2 bases had no gene match. The CDR3 spells CASSASGSYNEQFF. The CDR3 DNA is TGTGCCAGCAGTGCTAGCGGGTCCTACAATGAGCAGTTCTTC. The full variable domain, its missing parts supplied by reference TRBV11-3 and TRBJ2-1, is EAGVVQSPRYKIIEKKQPVAFWCNPISGHNTLYWYLQNLGQGPELLIRYENEEAVDDSQLPKDRFSAERLKGVDSTLKIQPAELGDSAVYLCASSASGSYNEQFFGPGTRLTVL.

The genes are TRBV6-1 and TRBJ2-7; no firm D call. The CDR3 is 14 amino acids. In germline, CDR1 is MNHNS, CDR2 SASEGT. V lost 5 bases and J lost 0, with 11 bases in between. The CDR3 sequence is CASSTGRYSYEQYF. Here the CDR3 DNA reads TGTGCCAGCAGTACCGGACGATACTCCTACGAGCAGTACTTC.

This chain links TRBV4-3 with TRBJ2-1, with 9 bases matching TRBD2. The CDR3 sequence is 18 residues long. The J segment lost 0 bases and the V segment lost 0 bases, leaving 6 bases of the junction unmatched. From germline, CDR1 is LGHNA and CDR2 YSLEER. The CDR3 bases are TGCGCCAGCAGCCAAGATTGGCCTAGCGGGAACTCCTACAATGAGCAGTTCTTC. This gives the protein CASSQDWPSGNSYNEQFF.